This TCR beta chain appears in the sequencing data of a study of shared clonotypes between healthy human individuals. Sorted subsets were amplified in replicate PCRs using 200 ng DNA, 30,000 to 35,000 T cell genomes. Sequencing used immunoSEQ multiplex PCR; TCRdb keeps in-frame clones, though not all of them. The table has approximately 1.4 million clones, approximately 98% seen once. CDR1 is SGHRS, CDR2 YFSETQ, per germline. The CDR3 has 15 amino acids. Trimming cost V 2 bases and J 2 bases, with 14 bases left between them. The chain employs TRBV5-1 and TRBJ2-7; tentatively, D is TRBD1 or TRBD2 (6 bases each). The origin of this receptor is a man in his thirties or forties in good health. Input material: naive CD4+ T cells sorted from blood. Subset noted: CD45RA+ positively selected. The CDR3 coding sequence is TGCGCCAGCAGCTTCGGAGGGGGGACAACCTACGAGCAGTACTTC. This sequence encodes CASSFGGGTTYEQYF.